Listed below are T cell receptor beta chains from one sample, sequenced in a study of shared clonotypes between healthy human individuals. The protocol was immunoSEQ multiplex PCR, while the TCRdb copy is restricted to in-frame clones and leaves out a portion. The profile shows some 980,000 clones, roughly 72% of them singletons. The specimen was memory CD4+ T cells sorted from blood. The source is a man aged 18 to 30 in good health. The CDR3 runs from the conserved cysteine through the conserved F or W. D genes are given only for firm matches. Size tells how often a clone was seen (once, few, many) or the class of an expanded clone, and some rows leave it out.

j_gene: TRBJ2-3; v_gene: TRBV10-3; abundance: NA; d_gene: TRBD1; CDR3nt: TGTGCCATCGAAAGCCCACAGGGGAAAACGCAGTATTTT; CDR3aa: CAIESPQGKTQYF
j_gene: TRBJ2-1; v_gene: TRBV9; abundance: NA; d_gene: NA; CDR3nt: TGTGCCAGCAGCGTTCTACAGGGAGGTAGTGAGCAGTTCTTC; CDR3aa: CASSVLQGGSEQFF
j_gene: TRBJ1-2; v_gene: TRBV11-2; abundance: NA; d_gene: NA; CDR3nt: TGTGCCAGCAGCTTAGATTCGGGGGCTAACTATGGCTACACCTTC; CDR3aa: CASSLDSGANYGYTF
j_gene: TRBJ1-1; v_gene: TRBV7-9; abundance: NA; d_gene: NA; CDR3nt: TGTGCCAGCAGCTTATTAATGAACACTGAAGCTTTCTTT; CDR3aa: CASSLLMNTEAFF
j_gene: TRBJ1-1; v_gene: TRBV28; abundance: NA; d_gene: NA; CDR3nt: TGTGCCAGCAGTTACACCGGACAGACTAACACTGAAGCTTTCTTT; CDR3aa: CASSYTGQTNTEAFF
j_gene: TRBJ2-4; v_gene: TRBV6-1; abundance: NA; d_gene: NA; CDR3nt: TGTGCCAGCAGTGAATCGGACTATCACTATTCTATAGCCAAAAACATTCAGTACTTC; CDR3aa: CASSESDYHYSIAKNIQYF
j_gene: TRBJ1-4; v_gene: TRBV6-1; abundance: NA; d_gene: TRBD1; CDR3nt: TGTGCCAGCAGTGCGGTACGACAGGGCAATAGTGAAAAACTGTTTTTT; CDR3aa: CASSAVRQGNSEKLFF
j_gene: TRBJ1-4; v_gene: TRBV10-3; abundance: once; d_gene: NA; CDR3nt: TGTGCCATCAGTGGGGGGACTAATGAAAAACTGTTTTTT; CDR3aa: CAISGGTNEKLFF
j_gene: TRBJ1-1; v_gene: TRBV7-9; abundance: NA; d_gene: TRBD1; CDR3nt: TGTGCCAGCAGCCTATATTACCCGGACAGGGCCACTGAAGCTTTCTTT; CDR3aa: CASSLYYPDRATEAFF
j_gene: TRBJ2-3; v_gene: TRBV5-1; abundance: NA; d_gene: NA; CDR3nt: TGCGCCAGCAGCTTTCAGACCCTCACAGATACGCAGTATTTT; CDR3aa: CASSFQTLTDTQYF
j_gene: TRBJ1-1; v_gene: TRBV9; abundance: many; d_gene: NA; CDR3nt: TGTGCCAGCAGCGCCATGTCAGGGGACAACACTGAAGCTTTCTTT; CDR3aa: CASSAMSGDNTEAFF
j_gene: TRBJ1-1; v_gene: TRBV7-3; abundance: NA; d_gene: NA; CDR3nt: TGTGCCAGCAGCCCCGGGACCTTGAACACTGAAGCTTTCTTT; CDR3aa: CASSPGTLNTEAFF
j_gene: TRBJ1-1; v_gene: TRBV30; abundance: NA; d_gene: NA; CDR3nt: TGTGCCTCCAACATCGACAGGCCGAACACTGAAGCTTTCTTT; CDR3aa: CASNIDRPNTEAFF
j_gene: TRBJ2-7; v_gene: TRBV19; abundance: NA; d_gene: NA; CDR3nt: TGTGCCAGTAGTAAAGGCCTCGGACCCCTCTACGAGCAGTACTTC; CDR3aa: CASSKGLGPLYEQYF
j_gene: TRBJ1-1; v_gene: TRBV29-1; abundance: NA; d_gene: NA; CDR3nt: TGCAGCGTTGAAGATCAATCCTCTAGGCTTCTGAACACTGAAGCTTTCTTT; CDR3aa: CSVEDQSSRLLNTEAFF
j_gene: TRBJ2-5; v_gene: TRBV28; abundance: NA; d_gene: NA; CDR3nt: TGTGCCAGCAGTCTCACGACGGCGGAAGAGACCCAGTACTTC; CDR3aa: CASSLTTAEETQYF
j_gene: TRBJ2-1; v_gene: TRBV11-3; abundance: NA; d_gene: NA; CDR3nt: TGTGCCAGCAGCCCGGGGAGCTCCTACAATGAGCAGTTCTTC; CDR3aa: CASSPGSSYNEQFF
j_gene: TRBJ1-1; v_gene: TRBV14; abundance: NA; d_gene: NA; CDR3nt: TGTGCCAGCAGCCATCATACAGGTGGAGGAGCTTTCTTT; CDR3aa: CASSHHTGGGAFF
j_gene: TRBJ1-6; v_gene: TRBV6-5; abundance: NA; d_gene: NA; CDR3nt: TGTGCCAGCACCCTACGCGTAGGGACTAATTCACCCCTCCACTTT; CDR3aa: CASTLRVGTNSPLHF
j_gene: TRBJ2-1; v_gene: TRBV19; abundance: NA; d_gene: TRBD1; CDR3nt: TGTGCCAGTAGTATAGATCGGGGGTACAGGGGGCAAGATGAGCAGTTCTTC; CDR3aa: CASSIDRGYRGQDEQFF
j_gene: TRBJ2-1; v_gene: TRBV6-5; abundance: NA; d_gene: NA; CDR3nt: TGTGCCAGCAGTTACGGTTGGGCACGCCGCAATGAGCAGTTCTTC; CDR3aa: CASSYGWARRNEQFF
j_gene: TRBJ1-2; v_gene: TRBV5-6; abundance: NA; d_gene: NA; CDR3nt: TGTGCCAGCAGCTCCCACAGGACCCAGACTTCTAACTATGGCTACACCTTC; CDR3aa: CASSSHRTQTSNYGYTF
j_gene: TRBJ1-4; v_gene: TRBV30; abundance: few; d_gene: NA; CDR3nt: TGTGCCTGGAGTAGGCGAGGAGGTAGTGAAAAACTGTTTTTT; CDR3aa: CAWSRRGGSEKLFF
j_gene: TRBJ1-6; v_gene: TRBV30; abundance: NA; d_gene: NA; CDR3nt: TGTGCCTGGAACGTCGCAAATTCACCCCTCCACTTT; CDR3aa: CAWNVANSPLHF
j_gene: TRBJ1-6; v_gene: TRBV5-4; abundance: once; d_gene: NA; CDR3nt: TGTGCCAGCAGCTTGATGCCGGGCTGGGGGTACTCACCCCTCCACTTT; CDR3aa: CASSLMPGWGYSPLHF
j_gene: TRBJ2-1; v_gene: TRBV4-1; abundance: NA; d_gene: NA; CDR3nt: TGCGCCAGCAGCCAAGAGGACTCTAGCTCCTACAATGAGCAGTTCTTC; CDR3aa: CASSQEDSSSYNEQFF
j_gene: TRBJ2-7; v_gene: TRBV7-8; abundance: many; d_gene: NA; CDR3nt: TGTGCCAGCAGCTTAGCGGGGGGCTACGAGCAGTACTTC; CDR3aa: CASSLAGGYEQYF
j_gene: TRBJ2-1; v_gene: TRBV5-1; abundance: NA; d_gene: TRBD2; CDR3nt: TGCGCCAGCAGCGTGCCCCTAGCGGGGGGGTCCAATGAGCAGTTCTTC; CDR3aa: CASSVPLAGGSNEQFF
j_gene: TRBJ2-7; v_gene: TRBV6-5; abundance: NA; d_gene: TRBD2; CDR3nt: TGTGCCAGCAGTTACTCGGTCGGGAGGGCTTACGAGCAGTACTTC; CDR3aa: CASSYSVGRAYEQYF
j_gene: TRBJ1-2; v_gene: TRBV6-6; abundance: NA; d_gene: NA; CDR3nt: TGTGCCAGCAGTGCGACGGGTAACTATGGCTACACCTTC; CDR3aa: CASSATGNYGYTF
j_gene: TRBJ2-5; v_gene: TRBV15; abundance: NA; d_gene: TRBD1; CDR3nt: TGTGCCTCGAGACAGGGGGCGTCGAAGACCCAGTACTTC; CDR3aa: CASRQGASKTQYF
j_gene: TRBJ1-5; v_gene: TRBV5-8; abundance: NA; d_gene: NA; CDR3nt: TGTGCCAGCAGCCCTGACAGGAATGGCAATCAGCCCCAGCATTTT; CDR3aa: CASSPDRNGNQPQHF
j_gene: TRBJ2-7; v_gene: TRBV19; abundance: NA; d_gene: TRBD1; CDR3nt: TGTGCCAGTAGTATCGGACAGGGGTACGAGCAGTACTTC; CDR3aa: CASSIGQGYEQYF
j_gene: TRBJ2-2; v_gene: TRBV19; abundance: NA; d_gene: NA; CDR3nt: TGTGCCAGTAGTTACGGTGGCCAAGGGACCGGGGAGCTGTTTTTT; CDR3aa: CASSYGGQGTGELFF
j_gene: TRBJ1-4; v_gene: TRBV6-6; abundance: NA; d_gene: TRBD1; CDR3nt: TGTGCCAGCAGTCTCGGGACAGTAACTAATGAAAAACTGTTTTTT; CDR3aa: CASSLGTVTNEKLFF
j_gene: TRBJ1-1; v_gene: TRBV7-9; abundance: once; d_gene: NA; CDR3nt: TGTGCCAGCAGCTCCCGTCCATCAGGAGTGGCTTTCTTT; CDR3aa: CASSSRPSGVAFF
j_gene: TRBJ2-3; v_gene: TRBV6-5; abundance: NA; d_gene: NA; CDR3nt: TGTGCCAGCAGTTACTCGTCCGGGTGGAGGGCAGATACGCAGTATTTT; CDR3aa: CASSYSSGWRADTQYF
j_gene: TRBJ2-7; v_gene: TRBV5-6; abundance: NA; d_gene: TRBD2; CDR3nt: TGTGCCAGCAGCCCCCTAGCGGGAGACTACGAGCAGTACTTC; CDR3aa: CASSPLAGDYEQYF
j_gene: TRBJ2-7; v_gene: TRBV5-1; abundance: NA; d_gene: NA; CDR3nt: TGCGCCAGCAGCCGGACTGGGGTTACCTACGAGCAGTACTTC; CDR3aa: CASSRTGVTYEQYF
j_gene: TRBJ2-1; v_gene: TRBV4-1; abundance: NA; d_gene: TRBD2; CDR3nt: TGCGCCAGCAGCCAAGATTGGACTAGCCTGTTCTTC; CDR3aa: CASSQDWTSLFF
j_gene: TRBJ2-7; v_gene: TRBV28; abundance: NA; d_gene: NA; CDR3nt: TGTGCCAGCAGCAAACGGGGCGAGCAGTACTTC; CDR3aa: CASSKRGEQYF
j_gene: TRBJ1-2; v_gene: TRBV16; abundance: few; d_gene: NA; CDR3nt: TGTGCCAGCAGCCAAAGTCAGGACACCGGCTACACCTTC; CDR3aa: CASSQSQDTGYTF
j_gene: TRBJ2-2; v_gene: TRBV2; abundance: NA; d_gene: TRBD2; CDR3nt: TGTGCCAGCGGAGGGCAGGGAGGGGACACCGGGGAGCTGTTTTTT; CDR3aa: CASGGQGGDTGELFF
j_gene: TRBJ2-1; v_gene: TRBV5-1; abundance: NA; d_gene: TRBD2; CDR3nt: TGCGCCAGCAGCCCTGACGGGACTAGGGGCTGGGATGAGCAGTTCTTC; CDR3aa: CASSPDGTRGWDEQFF
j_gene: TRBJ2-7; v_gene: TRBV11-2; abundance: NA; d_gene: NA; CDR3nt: TGTGCCAGCACCAAGCAGGGGTTTCTCTACGAGCAGTACTTC; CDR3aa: CASTKQGFLYEQYF
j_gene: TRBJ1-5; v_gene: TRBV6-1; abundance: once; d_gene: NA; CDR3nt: TGTGCCAGCAGTGGTACAGGGCTGGGCAATCAGCCCCAGCATTTT; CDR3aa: CASSGTGLGNQPQHF
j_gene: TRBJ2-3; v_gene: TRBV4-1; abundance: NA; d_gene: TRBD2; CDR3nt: TGCGCCAGCAGCCAAGATTCACTAGCGCTAGATACGCAGTATTTT; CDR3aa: CASSQDSLALDTQYF
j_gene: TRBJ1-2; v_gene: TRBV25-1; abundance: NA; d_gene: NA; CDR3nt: TGTGCCAGCAGTCCCTCAGGGGCGAGAGGCTACACCTTC; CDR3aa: CASSPSGARGYTF
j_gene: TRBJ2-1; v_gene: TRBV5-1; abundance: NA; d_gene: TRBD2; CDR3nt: TGCGCCAGCAGCCGGGGACTAGCGGGAGTGAATGAGCAGTTCTTC; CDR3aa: CASSRGLAGVNEQFF
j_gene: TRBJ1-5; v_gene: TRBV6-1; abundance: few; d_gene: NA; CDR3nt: TGTGCCAGCAGTGCTGGGGCGAATCAGCCCCAGCATTTT; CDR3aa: CASSAGANQPQHF
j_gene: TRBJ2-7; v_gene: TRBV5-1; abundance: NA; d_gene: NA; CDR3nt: TGCGCCAGCAGCCGCCAGCTTGGTCCTGGGGGGGGCAACGAGCAGTACTTC; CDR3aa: CASSRQLGPGGGNEQYF
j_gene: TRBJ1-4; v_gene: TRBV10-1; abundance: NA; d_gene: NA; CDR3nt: TGCGCCAGCAGTGATACAGCATCCAATGAAAAACTGTTTTTT; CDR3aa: CASSDTASNEKLFF
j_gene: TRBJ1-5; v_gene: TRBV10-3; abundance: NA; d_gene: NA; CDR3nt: TGTGCCATCAGTGAGTCGAGGGGGGATCAGCCCCAGCATTTT; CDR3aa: CAISESRGDQPQHF
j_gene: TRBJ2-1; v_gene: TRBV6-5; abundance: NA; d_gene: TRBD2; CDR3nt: TGTGCCAGCAGTTACTCACCTAGCGGGGGGGATAATGAGCAGTTCTTC; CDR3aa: CASSYSPSGGDNEQFF
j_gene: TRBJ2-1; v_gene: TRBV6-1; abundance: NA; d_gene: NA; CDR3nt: TGTGCCAGCAGGAACGACAGACACAATGAGCAGTTCTTC; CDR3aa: CASRNDRHNEQFF
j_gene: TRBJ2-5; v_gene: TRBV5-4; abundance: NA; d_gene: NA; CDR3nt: TGTGCCAGCAGCTTGGGCGCTAGGTCACAGGGGACCCAGTACTTC; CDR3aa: CASSLGARSQGTQYF
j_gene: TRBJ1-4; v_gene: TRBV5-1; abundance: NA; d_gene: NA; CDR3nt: TGCGCCAGCAGCCCGGGACTGAATGAAAAACTGTTTTTT; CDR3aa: CASSPGLNEKLFF
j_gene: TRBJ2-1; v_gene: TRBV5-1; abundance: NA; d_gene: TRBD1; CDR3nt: TGCGCCAGCAGCTCGGGACAGGGGGCATCTAATGAGCAGTTCTTC; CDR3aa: CASSSGQGASNEQFF
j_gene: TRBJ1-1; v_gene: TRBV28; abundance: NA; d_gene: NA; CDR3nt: TGTGCCAGCAGTAACTATGCTCAGGGGAGGCGCACTGAAGCTTTCTTT; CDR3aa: CASSNYAQGRRTEAFF